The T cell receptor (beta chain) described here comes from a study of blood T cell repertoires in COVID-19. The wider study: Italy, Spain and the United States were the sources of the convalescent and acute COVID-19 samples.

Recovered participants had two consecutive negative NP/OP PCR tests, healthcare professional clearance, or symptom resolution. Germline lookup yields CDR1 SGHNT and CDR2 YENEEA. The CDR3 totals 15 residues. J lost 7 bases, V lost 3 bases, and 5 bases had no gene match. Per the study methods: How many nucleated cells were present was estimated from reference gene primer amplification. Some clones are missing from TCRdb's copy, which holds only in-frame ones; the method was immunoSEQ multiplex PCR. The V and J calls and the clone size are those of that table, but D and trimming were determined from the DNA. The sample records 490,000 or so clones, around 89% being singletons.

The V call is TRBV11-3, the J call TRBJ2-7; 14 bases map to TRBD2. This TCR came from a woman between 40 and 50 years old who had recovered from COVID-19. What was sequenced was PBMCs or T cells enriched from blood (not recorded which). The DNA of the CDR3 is TGTGCCAGCAGCTTCGCCGGGACTAGCGGGAGAGAGCAGTACTTC. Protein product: CASSFAGTSGREQYF. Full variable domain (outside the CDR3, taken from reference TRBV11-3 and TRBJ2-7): EAGVVQSPRYKIIEKKQPVAFWCNPISGHNTLYWYLQNLGQGPELLIRYENEEAVDDSQLPKDRFSAERLKGVDSTLKIQPAELGDSAVYLCASSFAGTSGREQYFGPGTRLTVT.